This T cell receptor (beta chain) was recorded in a study of cytomegalovirus exposure and HLA in healthy donors. As for the study in general: Earlier, 150 million to 200 million T cells were analyzed, and fewer than 120 million unique TCR beta sequences were found among them. General study findings and limits: Researchers reported in a later analysis that a missense DCLRE1C variant was tied to TCR beta V- and J-gene trimming. Productive status was seen about 87% or about 30% of the time for most TCR beta V segments in an earlier analysis.

In the case of this clone: Antigen: not known.

The PCR was carried out with 60 Vbeta primers and 13 Jbeta primers. Clones were sequenced by immunoSEQ multiplex PCR, and TCRdb holds only the in-frame ones, with some missing. This sample yields approximately 170,000 clones, of which just over 75% are seen a single time; 1.5% to 1.8% belongs to the top ten. The sequenced sample consisted of PBMCs. The receptor was derived from a man aged 35 to 55 in good health and CMV-seronegative.

In DNA form, the CDR3 reads TGTGCCAGCAGTTTCCCGGGACTAGCGGCCCCGGACACCGGGGAGCTGTTTTTT. Protein: CASSFPGLAAPDTGELFF. This sequence joins TRBV28 and TRBJ2-2, with 11 nucleotides matching TRBD2. Germline values: CDR1 MDHEN, CDR2 SYDVKM. The CDR3 contains 18 residues. J gave up 3 bases and V 3 bases, and 9 bases lay outside the gene matches.